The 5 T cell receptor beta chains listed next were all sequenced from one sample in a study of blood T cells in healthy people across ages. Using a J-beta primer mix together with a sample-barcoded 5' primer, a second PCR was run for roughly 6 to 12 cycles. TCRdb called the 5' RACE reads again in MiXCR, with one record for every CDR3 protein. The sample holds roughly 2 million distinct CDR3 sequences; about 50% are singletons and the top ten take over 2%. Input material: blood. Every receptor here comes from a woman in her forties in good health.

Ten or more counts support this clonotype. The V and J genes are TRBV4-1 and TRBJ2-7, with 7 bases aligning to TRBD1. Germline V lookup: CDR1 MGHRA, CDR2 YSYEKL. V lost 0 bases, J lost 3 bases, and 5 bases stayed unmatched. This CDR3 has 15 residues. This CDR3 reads CASSQERGRSYEQYF. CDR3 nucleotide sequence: TGCGCCAGCAGCCAAGAGAGGGGGCGCAGCTACGAGCAGTACTTC.

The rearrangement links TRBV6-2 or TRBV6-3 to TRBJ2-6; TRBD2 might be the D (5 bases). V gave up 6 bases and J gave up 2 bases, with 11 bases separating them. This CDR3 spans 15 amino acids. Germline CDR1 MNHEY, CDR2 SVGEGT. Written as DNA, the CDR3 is TGTGCCAGCAGCCGCACTAGGGCTGGGGCCAACGTCCTGACTTTC. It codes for CASSRTRAGANVLTF.

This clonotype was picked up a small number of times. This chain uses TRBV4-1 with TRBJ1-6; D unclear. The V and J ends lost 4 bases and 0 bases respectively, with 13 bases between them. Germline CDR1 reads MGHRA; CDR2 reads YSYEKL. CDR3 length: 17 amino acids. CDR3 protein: CASSLDQGSSYNSPLHF. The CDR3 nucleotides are TGCGCCAGCAGCCTCGACCAAGGTAGCTCCTATAATTCACCCCTCCACTTT.

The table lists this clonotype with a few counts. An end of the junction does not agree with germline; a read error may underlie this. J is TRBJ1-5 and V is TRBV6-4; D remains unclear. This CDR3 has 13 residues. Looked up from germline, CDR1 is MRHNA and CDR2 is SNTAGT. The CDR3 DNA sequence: TGCGCCTCCGCGTCGGAGGGCAATCAGCCCCAGCATTTT. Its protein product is CASASEGNQPQHF.

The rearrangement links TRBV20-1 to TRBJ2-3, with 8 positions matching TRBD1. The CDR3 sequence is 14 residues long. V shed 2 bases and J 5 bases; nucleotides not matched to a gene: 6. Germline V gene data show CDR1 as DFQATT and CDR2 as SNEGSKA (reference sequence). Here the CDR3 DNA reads TGCAGTGCTAGAAATGAACAGGGGGAAGATACGCAGTATTTT. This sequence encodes CSARNEQGEDTQYF.